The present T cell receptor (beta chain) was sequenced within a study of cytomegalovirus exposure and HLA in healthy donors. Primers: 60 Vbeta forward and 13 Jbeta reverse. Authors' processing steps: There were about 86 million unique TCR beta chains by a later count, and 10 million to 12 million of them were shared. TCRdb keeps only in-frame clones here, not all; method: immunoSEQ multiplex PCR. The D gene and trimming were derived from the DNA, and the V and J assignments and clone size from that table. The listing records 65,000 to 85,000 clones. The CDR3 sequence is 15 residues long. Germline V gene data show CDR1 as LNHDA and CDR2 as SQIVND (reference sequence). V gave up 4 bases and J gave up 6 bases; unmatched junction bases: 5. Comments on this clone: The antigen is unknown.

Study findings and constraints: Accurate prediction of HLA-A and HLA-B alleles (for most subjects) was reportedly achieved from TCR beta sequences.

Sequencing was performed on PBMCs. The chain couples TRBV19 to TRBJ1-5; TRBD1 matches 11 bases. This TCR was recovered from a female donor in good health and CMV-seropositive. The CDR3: CASSTRTGGTQPQHF. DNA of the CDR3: TGTGCCAGTAGTACCCGGACAGGGGGCACTCAGCCCCAGCATTTT.